The rows below give T cell receptor beta chains drawn from one sample of a study of blood T cell repertoires in COVID-19. Assay used: immunoSEQ multiplex PCR; TCRdb lists only in-frame clones, some missing. The table has over 250,000 clones, about 88% seen once; the top ten hold 4%. The sequenced sample was peripheral blood. The receptor source for this set is a man in his 60s who had recovered from COVID-19. Each CDR3 is given with its conserved first and last residue. The order of the fields is J gene, V gene, D gene, clone size, CDR3 protein, CDR3 DNA. D genes are given only for firm matches. Part of the rows lack a size; the others show once, few, many or a class for expanded clones.

>TRBJ2-7|TRBV29-1|TRBD1|-
CSVGSTGPSYEQYF
TGCAGCGTTGGTTCGACAGGGCCCTCCTACGAGCAGTACTTC
>TRBJ2-1|TRBV4-2|TRBD1|-
CASSPGTGDYNEQFF
TGTGCCAGCAGCCCCGGGACAGGGGACTACAATGAGCAGTTCTTC
>TRBJ2-1|TRBV10-3|TRBD1|once
CAIRWGQGMDNEQFF
TGTGCCATCAGGTGGGGACAGGGGATGGACAATGAGCAGTTCTTC
>TRBJ1-2|TRBV18|TRBD1|-
CASSPQGDYGYTF
TGTGCCAGCTCACCGCAGGGGGACTATGGCTACACCTTC
>TRBJ1-1|TRBV5-1|TRBD1|once
CASSPTGGNTEAFF
TGCGCCAGCAGCCCAACAGGGGGGAACACTGAAGCTTTCTTT
>TRBJ2-7|TRBV5-5|-|-
CASRDDQGLSYEQYF
TGTGCCAGCAGGGATGATCAGGGCCTCTCCTACGAGCAGTACTTC
>TRBJ2-3|TRBV7-3|-|once
CASSSRITPGTSTDTQYF
TGTGCCAGCAGCTCGCGAATCACGCCTGGGACTTCCACAGATACGCAGTATTTT
>TRBJ1-2|TRBV19|TRBD1|-
CASSSPPGQKYGYTF
TGTGCCAGTAGTTCTCCTCCGGGACAGAAATATGGCTACACCTTC
>TRBJ1-6|TRBV9|-|few
CASSVASDSPLHF
TGTGCCAGCAGCGTAGCAAGCGATTCACCCCTCCACTTT
>TRBJ2-2|TRBV11-2|-|-
CASSPSNTGELFF
TGTGCCAGCAGCCCTTCGAACACCGGGGAGCTGTTTTTT
>TRBJ2-1|TRBV24-1|TRBD2|-
CATSDQRGIYNEQFF
TGTGCCACCAGTGATCAGCGGGGCATTTACAATGAGCAGTTCTTC
>TRBJ2-5|TRBV11-3|-|-
CASSSTPNQETQYF
TGTGCCAGCAGCTCAACACCAAACCAAGAGACCCAGTACTTC
>TRBJ1-4|TRBV10-3|TRBD1|-
CAISGTGLNEKLFF
TGTGCCATCAGTGGGACAGGCTTAAATGAAAAACTGTTTTTT
>TRBJ1-5|TRBV2|-|-
CASRGRNQPQHF
TGTGCCAGCAGGGGCCGCAATCAGCCCCAGCATTTT
>TRBJ1-5|TRBV7-8|TRBD1|-
CASSRSDRGRNQPQHF
TGTGCCAGCAGCCGCTCCGACAGGGGGCGGAATCAGCCCCAGCATTTT
>TRBJ2-7|TRBV5-1|TRBD1|-
CASSLTDRGQLQYF
TGCGCCAGCAGCTTGACTGACAGGGGGCAATTGCAGTACTTC
>TRBJ2-3|TRBV12-3/TRBV12-4|-|few
CASSLDRAGTQYF
TGTGCCAGCAGTTTAGACAGGGCTGGTACGCAGTATTTT
>TRBJ2-1|TRBV9|TRBD2|-
CASSVTPRTSGSSYNEQFF
TGTGCCAGCAGCGTAACCCCCCGGACTAGCGGTAGCTCCTACAATGAGCAGTTCTTC
>TRBJ2-5|TRBV18|TRBD1|-
CASSPPLTGETQYF
TGTGCCAGCTCACCACCCCTGACAGGGGAGACCCAGTACTTC
>TRBJ1-1|TRBV12-5|-|-
CASGDGVAEAFF
TGTGCTAGTGGTGACGGGGTGGCTGAAGCTTTCTTT
>TRBJ2-7|TRBV5-8|TRBD1|once
CASSLEGTGKTYEQYF
TGTGCCAGCAGCTTGGAAGGGACAGGGAAAACCTACGAGCAGTACTTC
>TRBJ1-2|TRBV12-3/TRBV12-4|-|-
CASSSGDYGYTF
TGTGCCAGCAGTTCCGGGGACTATGGCTACACCTTC
>TRBJ1-1|TRBV3-1/TRBV3-2|-|-
CASSQESRGEAFF
TGTGCCAGCAGCCAAGAATCACGGGGAGAAGCTTTCTTT
>TRBJ2-5|TRBV7-6|TRBD1|few
CASSLATGEYQETQYF
TGTGCCAGCAGCTTAGCGACAGGGGAGTACCAAGAGACCCAGTACTTC
>TRBJ1-6|TRBV19|-|-
CASRGRINSPLHF
TGTGCCAGTCGTGGCAGAATAAATTCACCCCTCCACTTT
>TRBJ2-3|TRBV5-5|TRBD2|-
CASSFWTSGTDTQYF
TGTGCCAGCAGCTTCTGGACTAGTGGCACAGATACGCAGTATTTT
>TRBJ2-2|TRBV19|-|few
CASSKTGTGELFF
TGTGCCAGTAGTAAAACCGGCACCGGGGAGCTGTTTTTT
>TRBJ1-2|TRBV19|-|-
CASSPSNNYGYTF
TGTGCCAGTAGTCCCAGTAATAACTATGGCTACACCTTC
>TRBJ1-4|TRBV5-6|-|-
CASSSRGLEKLFF
TGTGCCAGCAGTTCCCGAGGTCTAGAAAAACTGTTTTTT
>TRBJ1-1|TRBV2|TRBD1|-
CASTKGGTGDTEAFF
TGTGCCAGCACCAAGGGGGGGACAGGGGACACTGAAGCTTTCTTT
>TRBJ1-2|TRBV6-1|-|-
CASSEPSGYYGYTF
TGTGCCAGCAGTGAACCCTCAGGGTACTATGGCTACACCTTC
>TRBJ1-1|TRBV5-1|TRBD1|-
CASSFGAGGAGTEAFF
TGCGCCAGCAGCTTTGGGGCAGGGGGCGCAGGAACTGAAGCTTTCTTT
>TRBJ1-5|TRBV30|TRBD1|-
CAWRPTGLEQPQHF
TGTGCCTGGAGACCGACAGGGCTAGAGCAGCCCCAGCATTTT
>TRBJ1-2|TRBV5-4|-|-
CASSQGGGYTF
TGTGCCAGCAGTCAGGGCGGCGGCTACACCTTC
>TRBJ2-1|TRBV9|TRBD1|-
CASSPLARTGAYNEQFF
TGTGCCAGCAGCCCACTAGCCCGGACAGGGGCCTACAATGAGCAGTTCTTC
>TRBJ2-5|TRBV7-7|TRBD2|-
CASSYSGDQETQYF
TGTGCCAGCAGCTATAGCGGGGACCAAGAGACCCAGTACTTC
>TRBJ2-3|TRBV3-1/TRBV3-2|TRBD2|-
CASSQLTSGGSPDTQYF
TGTGCCAGCAGCCAACTCACGAGCGGGGGGAGCCCAGATACGCAGTATTTT
>TRBJ2-3|TRBV5-1|TRBD2|-
CASSLPSGGVADTQYF
TGCGCCAGCAGCCTTCCTAGCGGGGGGGTCGCAGATACGCAGTATTTT
>TRBJ2-2|TRBV5-1|TRBD2|-
CASSFKGLSLTGELFF
TGCGCCAGCAGCTTTAAGGGACTATCCCTCACCGGGGAGCTGTTTTTT
>TRBJ2-2|TRBV4-2|-|-
CASSRRDSAGELFF
TGTGCCAGCAGCCGGCGGGATTCGGCCGGGGAGCTGTTTTTT
>TRBJ1-2|TRBV4-1|-|-
CASSQVGGVELSTF
TGCGCCAGCAGCCAAGTCGGAGGGGTTGAGTTAAGCACCTTC
>TRBJ2-3|TRBV27|-|-
CASSFTQGLDTQYF
TGTGCCAGCAGTTTCACTCAGGGTCTTGATACGCAGTATTTT
>TRBJ1-5|TRBV30|TRBD1|-
CAWNPGGNQPQHF
TGTGCCTGGAACCCAGGGGGAAATCAGCCCCAGCATTTT
>TRBJ1-2|TRBV3-1/TRBV3-2|-|-
CASSQDVRQSNYGYTF
TGTGCCAGCAGCCAAGATGTGAGACAGTCTAACTATGGCTACACCTTC
>TRBJ1-5|TRBV6-1|-|-
CASSEEVRQPQHF
TGTGCCAGCAGTGAAGAAGTGAGGCAGCCCCAGCATTTT
>TRBJ2-3|TRBV18|TRBD2|few
CASSPPLAGNTQYF
TGTGCCAGCTCACCACCACTAGCGGGGAATACGCAGTATTTT
>TRBJ2-5|TRBV7-2|-|-
CASSFPQTVQYF
TGTGCCAGCAGCTTCCCTCAAACGGTCCAGTACTTC
>TRBJ1-5|TRBV28|TRBD1|-
CASIVDRANQPQHF
TGTGCCAGCATCGTCGACAGGGCGAATCAGCCCCAGCATTTT
>TRBJ1-4|TRBV6-2/TRBV6-3|-|-
CASSEQGNKEKLFF
TGTGCCAGCAGCGAGCAGGGGAATAAAGAAAAACTGTTTTTT
>TRBJ2-2|TRBV11-2|-|-
CASNPMTGIGELFF
TGTGCCAGCAACCCTATGACAGGAATCGGGGAGCTGTTTTTT
>TRBJ1-2|TRBV12-3/TRBV12-4|-|-
CASSLARQKGYTF
TGTGCCAGCAGTTTAGCGCGGCAGAAGGGCTACACCTTC
>TRBJ2-7|TRBV6-5|TRBD2|-
CASSYAGTSGAYEQYF
TGTGCCAGCAGTTACGCGGGGACTAGCGGGGCATACGAGCAGTACTTC
>TRBJ2-1|TRBV9|TRBD2|-
CASSNSGGAYNEQFF
TGTGCCAGCAGCAATAGCGGGGGGGCCTACAATGAGCAGTTCTTC
>TRBJ1-6|TRBV27|TRBD1|-
CASSRQGSEHYSPLHF
TGTGCCAGCAGTCGACAGGGCAGTGAGCATTATTCACCCCTCCACTTT
>TRBJ2-1|TRBV7-2|-|-
CASSLVWGRQGEQFF
TGTGCCAGCAGCTTAGTGTGGGGGCGCCAGGGTGAGCAGTTCTTC
>TRBJ1-2|TRBV5-6|-|-
CASSWMGLTDYGYTF
TGTGCCAGCAGCTGGATGGGTTTGACAGACTATGGCTACACCTTC
>TRBJ1-2|TRBV12-3/TRBV12-4|TRBD1|-
CATTTGGLGYTF
TGTGCCACCACGACAGGGGGCTTAGGCTACACCTTC
>TRBJ1-1|TRBV18|TRBD1|-
CASSQGAGNTEAFF
TGTGCCAGCTCACAGGGGGCAGGTAACACTGAAGCTTTCTTT